This T cell receptor (beta chain) was sequenced for a study of response to subunit inactivated influenza vaccine (dated by TCRdb to the late 2010s). General notes on the study: To follow how T cells responded to a trivalent subunit inactivated influenza vaccine, the researchers relied on deep quantitative profiling of the T cell receptor repertoire. The study at large found these results: It was suggested by the authors that each seasonal influenza vaccination may recruit only a limited number of new T cells.

Sequences MNHEY (CDR1) and SVGAGI (CDR2) are obtained from the germline V gene. The CDR3, cysteine through phenylalanine, is 15 amino acids long. The entry retains the CDR3 DNA only, 45 bases that are in frame from base 1. V ends up 2 bases short and J 4 bases short, with an unmatched junction base count of 4. The protocol used for the library was RT-PCR. The sequencer was an Illumina HiSeq 2500. The public sequencing data were trimmed at Q25 with fastp and processed into clonotypes with MiXCR by TCRdb, which kept only in-frame beta chains. Here each entry gathers all rows of one CDR3 protein and keeps the most common genes and DNA. Here the sample has roughly 670,000 distinct CDR3 sequences; 12% to 15% occur a single time. Roughly 7.2% of the sample comes from the top ten. This clonotype appeared a single time. It has no known antigen specificity. The input lacks base qualities; no much larger clone sits a single base away. A lone read gives weak evidence.

The rearranged segments are TRBV6-5 and TRBJ1-4; a stretch of 7 junction bases matches TRBD1. Material: PBMCs from blood, obtained 14 days before vaccination. The TCR was taken from a man aged 45 to 65 who received an inactivated influenza vaccine. Donor details come from another sample of the same person, matched by shared clones. The DNA sequence reads TGTGCCAGCAGTTACGGGGCAGGGGGTAATGAAAAACTGTTTTTT. Protein translation: CASSYGAGGNEKLFF.